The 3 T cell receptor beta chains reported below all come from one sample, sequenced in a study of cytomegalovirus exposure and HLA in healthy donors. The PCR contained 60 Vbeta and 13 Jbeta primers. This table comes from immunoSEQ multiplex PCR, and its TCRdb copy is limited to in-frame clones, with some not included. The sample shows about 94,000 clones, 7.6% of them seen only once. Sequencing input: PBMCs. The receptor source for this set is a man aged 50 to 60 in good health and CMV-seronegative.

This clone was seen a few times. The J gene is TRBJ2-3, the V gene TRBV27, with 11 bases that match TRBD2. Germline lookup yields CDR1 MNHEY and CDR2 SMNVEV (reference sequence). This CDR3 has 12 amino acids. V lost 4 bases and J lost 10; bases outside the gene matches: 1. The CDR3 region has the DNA TGTGCCAGCAGTTCGGGACTAGCGGCGCAGTATTTT. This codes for CASSSGLAAQYF.

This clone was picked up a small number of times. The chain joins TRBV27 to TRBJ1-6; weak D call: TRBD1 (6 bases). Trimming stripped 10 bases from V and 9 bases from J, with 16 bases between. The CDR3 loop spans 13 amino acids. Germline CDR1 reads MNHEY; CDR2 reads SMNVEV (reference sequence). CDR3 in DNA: TGTGCCACCGGAATAGTAGGGGGTTCACCCCTCCACTTT. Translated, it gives CATGIVGGSPLHF.

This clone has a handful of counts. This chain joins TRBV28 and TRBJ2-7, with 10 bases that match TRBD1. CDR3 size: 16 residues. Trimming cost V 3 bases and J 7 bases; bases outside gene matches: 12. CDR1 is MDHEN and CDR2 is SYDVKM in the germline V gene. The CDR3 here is CASSFHGQGGRDEQYF. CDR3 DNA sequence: TGTGCCAGCAGTTTCCACGGACAGGGGGGACGAGATGAGCAGTACTTC.